Presented here are 22 T cell receptor beta chains from one specimen sequenced in a study of blood T cell repertoires in COVID-19. Profiled with immunoSEQ multiplex PCR; TCRdb holds only in-frame clones, not every one. Seen here are 230,000 or so clones, approximately 84% observed once, and the top ten hold about 4.2%. Specimen: peripheral blood. The receptors originated from a man between 45 and 60 years old with active or convalescent COVID-19.

This clone was counted once. The chain carries TRBV24-1 and TRBJ1-2; D is unresolved. Germline V gene data show CDR1 as KGHDR and CDR2 as SFDVKD. The germline V and J ends were trimmed by 4 bases and 8 bases, with 13 bases remaining between them. The length of the CDR3 is 13 residues. This chain's CDR3 is CATSDRAEGGYTF. CDR3 coding DNA: TGTGCCACCAGTGACCGGGCCGAGGGCGGCTACACCTTC.

A single count supports this clone. The CDR3 protein is CASSLGGRGRETQYF. In DNA form, the CDR3 reads TGTGCCAGCAGCTTAGGGGGCAGGGGGCGGGAGACCCAGTACTTC. The chain links TRBV7-2 to TRBJ2-5; TRBD1 matches at 8 bases. V lost 1 base and J lost 5; bases outside the gene matches: 6. Per the germline V gene, CDR1 is SGHTA and CDR2 is FQGNSA. The CDR3 loop spans 15 amino acids.

The chain recombines TRBV19 with TRBJ1-4, with D perhaps matching TRBD1 (5 bases). Germline V gives CDR1 LNHDA, CDR2 SQIVND (reference sequence). There are 14 residues in the CDR3. Trimming took 4 bases from V and 10 from J, leaving 16 bases between them. For the CDR3, the DNA is TGTGCCAGTAGTAAGGGCAGGGAATTCGGAAAACTGTTTTTT. Its translation: CASSKGREFGKLFF.

This rearrangement joins TRBV28 to TRBJ1-1, with D perhaps TRBD1 (6 bases). The CDR3 is 14 amino acids. CDR1 and CDR2 from the germline V gene are MDHEN and SYDVKM. With 3 bases removed from V and 0 bases from J, the gap between germline ends came to 8 bases. The CDR3 nucleotides read TGTGCCAGCAGTTTTGCAGGGGTGAACACTGAAGCTTTCTTT. It translates to CASSFAGVNTEAFF.

The chain carries TRBV25-1 and TRBJ2-5, with unresolved D. From germline, CDR1 is MGHDK and CDR2 SYGVNS. The CDR3 covers 15 residues. V was cut by 6 bases and J by 2 bases, with 16 bases left in between. This CDR3 reads CASSPPGSLQETQYF. The CDR3 DNA is TGTGCCAGCAGCCCTCCCGGGTCCTTACAAGAGACCCAGTACTTC. Supplemented by reference TRBV25-1 and TRBJ2-5, the full variable domain reads EADIYQTPRYLVIGTGKKITLECSQTMGHDKMYWYQQDPGMELHLIHYSYGVNSTEKGDLSSESTVSRIRTEHFPLTLESARPSHTSQYLCASSPPGSLQETQYFGPGTRLLVL.

The J gene is TRBJ1-1, the V gene TRBV6-5; 7 bases are shared with TRBD1. Germline values: CDR1 MNHEY, CDR2 SVGAGI. V lost 5 bases and J lost 3; bases outside the gene matches: 6. This CDR3 comprises 14 residues. CDR3 in amino acids: CASSKRDSHTEAFF. Here the CDR3 DNA reads TGTGCCAGCAGTAAAAGGGACAGCCACACTGAAGCTTTCTTT.

As to this clone: Other nucleotide sequences from this sample produce the same CDR3. The V gene is TRBV9, the J gene TRBJ1-5, with a tentative D call TRBD1 (6 bases). Germline V lookup: CDR1 SGDLS, CDR2 YYNGEE. V dropped 3 bases and J dropped 0 bases, with 7 bases sitting between them. CDR3 length: 14 amino acids. CDR3 in amino acids: CASSAQGSNQPQHF. In DNA, the CDR3 is TGTGCCAGCAGCGCACAGGGTAGCAATCAGCCCCAGCATTTT.

The chain carries TRBV7-2 and TRBJ1-2; 7 nucleotides align to TRBD1. With V trimmed by 5 bases and J by 5 bases, 8 bases remained unmatched. Germline loops: CDR1 SGHTA, CDR2 FQGNSA. The CDR3 contains 14 residues. CDR3 amino acids: CASSPEGQRYGYTF. The CDR3 nucleotides read TGTGCCAGCAGCCCAGAGGGACAGAGATATGGCTACACCTTC. The variable domain in full, completed from reference TRBV7-2 and TRBJ1-2, reads GAGVSQSPSNKVTEKGKDVELRCDPISGHTALYWYRQSLGQGLEFLIYFQGNSAPDKSGLPSDRFSAERTGGSVSTLTIQRTQQEDSAVYLCASSPEGQRYGYTFGSGTRLTVV.

The V and J genes are TRBV5-4 and TRBJ2-2; 9 nucleotides agree with TRBD1. Germline CDR1 and CDR2: SGHNT and YYREEE (reference sequence). V gave up 6 bases and J gave up 4 bases; unmatched junction bases: 10. This CDR3 has 16 amino acids. This chain's CDR3 is CASNQQGAPGTGELFF. DNA of the CDR3: TGTGCCAGCAACCAACAGGGGGCGCCGGGCACCGGGGAGCTGTTTTTT.

The gene calls are TRBV30 and TRBJ2-3; tentative D call: TRBD1 (5 bases). The CDR3 spans 18 residues. V was shortened by 0 bases and J by 0 bases, with 19 bases between the two germline ends. CDR1 and CDR2 from the germline V gene are GTSNPN and SVGIG (reference sequence). CDR3 region: CAWSVQGAAKRSTDTQYF. The CDR3, as DNA: TGTGCCTGGAGTGTACAAGGGGCGGCAAAGCGTAGCACAGATACGCAGTATTTT.

This chain links TRBV19 with TRBJ1-2; 8 positions match TRBD1. This CDR3 is built from 13 residues. The V and J ends lost 3 bases and 5 bases, in that order; junction bases with no gene match: 2. Per germline, CDR1 LNHDA and CDR2 SQIVND (reference sequence). CDR3 region: CASSMDRDYGYTF. In DNA, the CDR3 is TGTGCCAGTAGTATGGACAGGGATTATGGCTACACCTTC.

This clone was counted a few times. The chain joins TRBV7-9 to TRBJ1-2; D ambiguous. Trimming removed 3 bases from V and 5 bases from J, with 10 bases in between. The CDR3 length is 13 residues. Germline-derived CDR1 and CDR2 are SEHNR and FQNEAQ (reference sequence). The CDR3 DNA reads as TGTGCCAGCAGCTTTTATGCGGGATATGGCTACACCTTC. It specifies CASSFYAGYGYTF.

The chain uses TRBV12-3 or TRBV12-4 and TRBJ2-3; no clear D. V was shortened by 4 bases and J by 6 bases, with 8 bases between the two germline ends. This CDR3 spans 12 amino acids. CDR3 sequence reads: CASSSSLDTQYF. For the CDR3, the DNA is TGTGCCAGCAGTTCCTCTCTCGATACGCAGTATTTT.

This rearrangement joins TRBV6-6 to TRBJ1-4; 8 bases align to TRBD1. Germline-derived CDR1 and CDR2 are MNHNY and SVGAGI (reference sequence). V dropped 4 bases and J dropped 12; count of bases not matched to a gene: 7. The CDR3 is made up of 13 amino acids. CDR3 protein: CASSSGGSRELFF. The CDR3 DNA follows: TGTGCCAGCAGTTCAGGGGGCTCCCGTGAACTGTTTTTT.

The V call is TRBV7-8, the J call TRBJ1-1; D may be TRBD1 (6 bases). Between the trimmed V and J ends, which lost 7 bases and 2 bases, there was a span of 17 bases. Germline CDR1 is SGHVS and CDR2 is FQNEAQ. This CDR3 spans 15 amino acids. The CDR3 spells CASTLIPGVNTEAFF. CDR3 DNA: TGTGCCAGCACCCTTATTCCAGGGGTAAACACTGAAGCTTTCTTT. The complete variable domain, with remaining parts taken from reference TRBV7-8 and TRBJ1-1, reads GAGVSQSPRYKVAKRGQDVALRCDPISGHVSLFWYQQALGQGPEFLTYFQNEAQLDKSGLPSDRFFAERPEGSVSTLKIQRTQQEDSAVYLCASTLIPGVNTEAFFGQGTRLTVV.

The chain is built from TRBV19 and TRBJ1-5; D unclear. Germline V lookup: CDR1 LNHDA, CDR2 SQIVND (reference sequence). The CDR3 consists of 12 residues. Deletions cut 3 bases from V and 4 bases from J, with 4 bases between. The CDR3 nucleotides read TGTGCCAGTAGTATTCTGAATCAGCCCCAGCATTTT. Encoded protein: CASSILNQPQHF.

V is TRBV7-3 and J is TRBJ2-3, with 12 bases lining up with TRBD2. The V and J ends lost 5 bases and 6 bases, in that order; junction bases with no gene match: 6. CDR1 is SGHTA, CDR2 FQGTGA, per germline. This CDR3 is built from 15 residues. Here the CDR3 reads CASSPGLAGGDTQYF. The CDR3 bases are TGTGCCAGCAGCCCTGGGCTAGCGGGGGGGGATACGCAGTATTTT.

The chain links TRBV29-1 to TRBJ2-5; no reliable D call. The ends were cut back, 2 bases at V and 0 bases at J, with 13 bases in the middle. Germline V lookup: CDR1 SQVTM, CDR2 ANQGSEA. The CDR3 length is 15 residues. The CDR3 is CSVEKVAANQETQYF. The CDR3 DNA reads as TGCAGCGTTGAAAAGGTAGCCGCGAACCAAGAGACCCAGTACTTC.

The V call is TRBV5-6, the J call TRBJ1-2; a possible D gene is TRBD1 (5 bases). Germline values: CDR1 SGHDT, CDR2 YYEEEE. This CDR3 comprises 12 residues. V was pared by 1 base and J by 12 bases, with 13 bases between. This CDR3 reads CASSLSGNKDTF. The CDR3 DNA is TGTGCCAGCAGCTTGTCAGGGAATAAGGACACCTTC.

The rearrangement links TRBV10-3 to TRBJ1-3; D uncertain. CDR3 length equals 14 residues. Trimming removed 0 bases at V and 4 bases at J, with 7 bases between. Germline V CDR1 and CDR2: ENHRY, SYGVKD. The CDR3 DNA follows: TGTGCCATCAGTGAGTCTACATCCGGAAACACCATATATTTT. This codes for CAISESTSGNTIYF.

The chain combines TRBV21-1 with TRBJ2-7; the table gives TRBD1 as D, unverified against the DNA. TRBV21-1 is flagged as a pseudogene. CDR3 length: 15 residues. CDR3: CASSIPSDRSYEQYF. The CDR3 DNA follows: TGTGCCAGCAGCATCCCCTCGGACAGATCCTACGAGCAGTACTTC.

The chain links TRBV11-1 to TRBJ2-7; D call uncertain. V lost 2 bases, J lost 9 bases, and 11 bases lay in between. This CDR3 region has 12 residues. Germline V lookup: CDR1 SGHAT, CDR2 FQDESV (reference sequence). CDR3 sequence reads: CASSLSENGQYF. CDR3 coding DNA: TGTGCCAGCAGCTTATCGGAGAACGGGCAGTACTTC.